This T cell receptor beta chain emerged from a study of cytomegalovirus exposure and HLA in healthy donors. Overall study findings and caveats: Upon later analysis, HLA-associated TCR beta chains proved more clonally expanded than other, equally common chains. No immune exposure information besides CMV serostatus was available. There were a few CMV-associated chains whose specificity for CMV antigens was confirmed in vitro. Later analysis reportedly placed an Asian-associated ancestry cluster below the roughly 690-donor mean in N-insertions.

PCR was performed using 60 Vbeta and 13 Jbeta primers. Sequencing was performed with immunoSEQ multiplex PCR; in TCRdb, only in-frame clones are kept and a portion is missing. In the table there are fewer than 200,000 clones, around 85% of which are singletons. Regarding this clone: Antigen unknown.

V lost 6 bases, J lost 8 bases, and 9 bases stayed unmatched. The germline V gene has CDR1 SGHVS and CDR2 FQNEAQ. There are 14 residues in the CDR3. The source material was PBMCs. This rearrangement joins TRBV7-8 to TRBJ1-4; 7 bases map to TRBD1. This TCR was recovered from a male donor in good health and CMV-seronegative. CDR3 sequence reads: CASRVDRVGEKLFF. In nucleotides, the CDR3 is TGTGCCAGCAGGGTTGACAGGGTTGGCGAAAAACTGTTTTTT.